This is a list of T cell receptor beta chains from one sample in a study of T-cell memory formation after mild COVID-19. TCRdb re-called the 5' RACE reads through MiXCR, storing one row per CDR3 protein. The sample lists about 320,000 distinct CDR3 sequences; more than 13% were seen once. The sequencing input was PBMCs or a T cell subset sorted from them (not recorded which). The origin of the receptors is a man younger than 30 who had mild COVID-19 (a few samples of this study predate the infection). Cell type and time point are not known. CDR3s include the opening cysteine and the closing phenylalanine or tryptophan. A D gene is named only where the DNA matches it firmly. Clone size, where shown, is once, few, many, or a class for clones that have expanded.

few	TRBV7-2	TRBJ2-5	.	CASSLASGRGETQYF	.
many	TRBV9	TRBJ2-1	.	CASSLQGISSYNEQFF	TGTGCCAGCAGCCTCCAGGGAATCAGCTCCTACAATGAGCAGTTCTTC
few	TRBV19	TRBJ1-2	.	CASSIDRSRSYGYTF	TGTGCCAGTAGTATAGATCGCTCGAGGAGCTATGGCTACACCTTC
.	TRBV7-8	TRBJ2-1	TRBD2	CASSLRILAGANEQFF	TGTGCCAGCAGCTTACGAATACTAGCGGGGGCCAATGAGCAGTTCTTC
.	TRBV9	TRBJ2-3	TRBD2	CASSTGTSGVDTQYF	TGTGCCAGCAGCACCGGGACTAGCGGGGTAGATACGCAGTATTTT
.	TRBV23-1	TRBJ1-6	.	CASSQSRVGSPLHF	TGCGCCAGCAGTCAATCGAGAGTGGGCTCACCCCTCCACTTT
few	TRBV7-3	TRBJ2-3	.	CASSLTLGDTQYF	TGTGCCAGCAGCTTAACGTTGGGGGATACGCAGTATTTT
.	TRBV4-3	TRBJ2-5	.	CASSPGQGRGTQYF	TGCGCCAGCAGCCCGGGCCAGGGCAGGGGGACCCAGTACTTC
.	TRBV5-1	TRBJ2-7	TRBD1	CASSHWTGADYEQYF	TGCGCCAGCAGCCACTGGACAGGAGCCGACTACGAGCAGTACTTC
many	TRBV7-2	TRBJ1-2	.	CASSSPGRNYGYTF	TGTGCCAGCAGCTCCCCCGGACGGAACTATGGCTACACCTTC
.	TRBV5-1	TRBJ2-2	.	CASSLEAGTELFF	TGCGCCAGCAGCTTGGAGGCGGGGACGGAGCTGTTTTTT
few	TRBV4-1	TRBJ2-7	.	CASSQGGTDYEQYF	TGCGCCAGCAGCCAAGGAGGGACCGACTACGAGCAGTACTTC
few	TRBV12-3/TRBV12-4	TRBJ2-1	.	CASRAEGGIGEQFF	TGTGCCAGCAGGGCCGAGGGGGGCATTGGTGAGCAGTTCTTC
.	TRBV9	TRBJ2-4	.	CASSQGPVGKNIQYF	TGTGCCAGCAGCCAAGGGCCGGTCGGCAAAAACATTCAGTACTTC
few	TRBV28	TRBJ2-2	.	CASGWGDGELFF	TGTGCCAGCGGTTGGGGAGACGGGGAGCTGTTTTTT
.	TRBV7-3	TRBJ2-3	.	CASSLNPAGDTQYF	TGTGCCAGCAGCTTAAATCCTGCCGGGGATACGCAGTATTTT
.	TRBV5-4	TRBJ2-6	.	CASSPDAAGANVLTF	TGTGCCAGCAGCCCGGACGCAGCGGGGGCCAACGTCCTGACTTTC
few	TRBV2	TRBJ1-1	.	CASSYMGTEAFF	TGTGCCAGCAGTTACATGGGTACTGAAGCTTTCTTT